Listed here is a single T cell receptor (beta chain). Its target is not known. Germline V gene data show CDR1 as SGHAT and CDR2 as FQNNGV. The CDR3 loop spans 12 amino acids. V was clipped by 2 bases and J by 8 bases, with 9 bases between them. This sample is drawn from a study of monozygotic twins with cystic fibrosis. Overall study context: Libraries were built from approximately 3 micrograms of fragmented DNA using around 15 PCR cycles. Overall study results and limits: Low clonality (median around 0.0095) suggested a mostly naive repertoire.

Data came from immunoSEQ multiplex PCR; TCRdb stores just in-frame clones and leaves some out. Of some 35,000 clones detected, 80% to 95% appear once; the ten largest clones hold 0.19%. This TCR came from a boy between 2 and 10 years old with cystic fibrosis. The source material was blood. The genes are TRBV11-2 and TRBJ1-2, with D unclear. The CDR3 nucleotides are TGTGCCAGCAGCTTAAGGACGGCGGGCTACACCTTC. Encoded protein: CASSLRTAGYTF.